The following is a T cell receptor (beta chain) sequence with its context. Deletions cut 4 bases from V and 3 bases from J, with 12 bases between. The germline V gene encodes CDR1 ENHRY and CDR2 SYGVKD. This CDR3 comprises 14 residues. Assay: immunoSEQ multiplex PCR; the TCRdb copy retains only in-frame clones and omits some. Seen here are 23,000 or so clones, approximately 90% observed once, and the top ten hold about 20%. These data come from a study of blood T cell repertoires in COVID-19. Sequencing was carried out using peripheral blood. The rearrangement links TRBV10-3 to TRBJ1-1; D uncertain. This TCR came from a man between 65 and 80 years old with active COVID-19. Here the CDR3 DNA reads TGTGCCATCAGTGCAGGTGCTGGTGACACTGAAGCTTTCTTT. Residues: CAISAGAGDTEAFF.